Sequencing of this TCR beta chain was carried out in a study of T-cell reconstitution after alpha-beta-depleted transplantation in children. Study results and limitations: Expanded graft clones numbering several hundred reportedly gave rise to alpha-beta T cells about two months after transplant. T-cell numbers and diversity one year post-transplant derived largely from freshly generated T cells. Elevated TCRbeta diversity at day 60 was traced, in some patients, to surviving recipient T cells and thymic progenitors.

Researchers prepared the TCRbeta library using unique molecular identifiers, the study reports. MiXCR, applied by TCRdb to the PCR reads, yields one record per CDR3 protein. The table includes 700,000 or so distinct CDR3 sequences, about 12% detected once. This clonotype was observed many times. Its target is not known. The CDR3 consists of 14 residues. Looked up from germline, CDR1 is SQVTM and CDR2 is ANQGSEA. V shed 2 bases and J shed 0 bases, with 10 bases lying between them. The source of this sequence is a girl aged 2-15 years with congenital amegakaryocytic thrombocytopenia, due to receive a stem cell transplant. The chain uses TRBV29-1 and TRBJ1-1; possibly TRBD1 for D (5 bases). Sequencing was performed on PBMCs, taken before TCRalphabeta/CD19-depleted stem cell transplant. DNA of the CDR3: TGCAGCGTTGAACTCACAGGTTTGAACACTGAAGCTTTCTTT. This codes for CSVELTGLNTEAFF.